This T cell receptor beta chain was captured in a study of T cells in localized non-small cell lung cancer. Study results and limitations: Elevated blood T cell density was associated with longer overall survival. Paired adjacent lung recovered a median around 62 of the top 100 tumor clones. Uninvolved nearby lung showed the greatest T cell clonality, exceeding that found in tumor. Analysis by sequencing included only one tumor region, so heterogeneity remains possible.

This CDR3 is built from 16 residues. From germline, CDR1 is SGHRS and CDR2 YFSETQ. V was shortened by 0 bases and J by 1 base, with 13 bases between the two germline ends. This clone was seen only a few times. Its antigen is unknown. Method: immunoSEQ multiplex PCR; TCRdb's copy keeps in-frame clones and lacks some. The sample contains about 78,000 clones, around four fifths of which appear only once. The rearrangement links TRBV5-1 to TRBJ1-1; D is unclear. This receptor was taken from a man between 40 and 69 years old with stage I lung adenocarcinoma. Sample: peripheral blood, taken before any cancer treatment. The CDR3 protein is CASSLGHQRTNTEAFF. In DNA form, the CDR3 reads TGCGCCAGCAGCTTGGGGCACCAACGGACGAACACTGAAGCTTTCTTT.